This TCR beta chain is drawn from a study of early T cells in non-severe SARS-CoV-2 infection (dated by TCRdb to the early 2020s). Regarding the complete study: Because TCR sequencing was done on bulk RNA from unsorted whole blood, the alpha and beta chains could not be paired.

Overall study outcomes, separate from this receptor: VDJdb matching was skewed toward anti-spike CD8 responses and likely underestimated virus-specific expansions by missing private and CD4 specificities.

V sheds 1 base and J sheds 4 bases, leaving 14 bases between their ends. The CDR3 goes from the cysteine to the phenylalanine over 15 residues. The read is trimmed to its CDR3 DNA, 45 bases read in frame from base 1. CDR1 LGHNA and CDR2 YSLEER were looked up in the germline V gene. This was a case-control study nested in a cohort of healthcare workers in London, UK, who had nasopharyngeal swab PCR tests and blood samples taken every week. Between 23 and 31 March 2020, the week of the UK lockdown, healthcare workers were enrolled and then followed up weekly for as long as 16 weeks. Libraries were prepared through 5' RACE. Sequencing used a NextSeq 500. To correct for sequencing error and PCR bias, the TCR library protocol tagged individual cDNA molecules with unique molecular identifiers. Both TCR alpha and beta chains were sequenced, and tight co-correlation was observed between alpha and beta sequence abundances in each sample. In the paper's pipeline: Decombinator V4 was used to perform V gene, J gene and CDR3 annotation of TCR sequences. TCRs were defined as expanded if a significant change between any two time points was detected under a Poisson model with p below 0.0001. TCR abundances were normalised to the total number of TCRs sequenced per sample and were expressed as counts per million. MAIT TCRs were defined by TRAV1-2 paired with TRAJ12, TRAJ20 or TRAJ33, and iNKT TCRs by TRAV10 paired with TRAJ18. VDJdb, accessed on 1 November 2021, was searched for TCRs annotated for CMV, EBV and SARS-CoV-2, and TCRs annotated for more than one antigen were excluded. Using fastp trimming at Q25 and MiXCR clonotype assembly, TCRdb reanalyzed the public sequencing data and kept in-frame beta chains. Each CDR3 protein gets just one entry, which takes the most common genes and DNA from the rows behind it. The V and J calls reflect TCRdb's pipeline rather than the authors' work. The sample table contains tens of thousands of distinct CDR3 sequences; only one count was recorded for 9.5% to 15% of them. The top ten constitute 2.5% to 3% of the sample.

This clonotype came up many times. Its antigen has not been determined. No qualities accompany the bases; no much larger clone lies one base away. This specimen consisted of whole blood, obtained at baseline. The TCR comes from an adult who was a healthcare worker with PCR-confirmed SARS-CoV-2 infection or an uninfected control (not recorded which). The chain was built from TRBV4-3 and TRBJ2-7; a weak D assignment points to TRBD2 (7 bases agree). The CDR3 amino acid sequence is: CASSQGAGAGYEQYF. The DNA reads as follows: TGCGCCAGCAGCCAAGGTGCGGGGGCGGGATACGAGCAGTACTTC.